These T cell receptor beta chains were read from a single sample in a study of metastatic and nonmetastatic thyroid tumors. Using MiXCR, TCRdb reanalyzed the PCR reads. This sample has fewer than 40,000 clones, with around 30% found just once. Sequenced: blood. The source of these receptors is a female donor with papillary thyroid cancer or a benign thyroid nodule (not recorded which). Some clones in this sample may be carry-over from other donors' samples. CDR3s include the opening cysteine and the closing phenylalanine or tryptophan. The order of the fields is J gene, V gene, D gene, clone size, CDR3 length, CDR3 protein, CDR3 DNA. D genes are given only for firm matches. Only some rows state a clone size, as once, few, many or a class for expanded clones.

TRBJ1-2	TRBV24-1	.	many	11	CATISIRGYTF	TGTGCCACCATTTCGATCAGAGGCTACACCTTC
TRBJ2-1	TRBV28	.	many	15	CASSLSGATYNEQFF	TGTGCCAGCAGTTTATCTGGGGCCACCTACAATGAGCAGTTCTTC
TRBJ2-2	TRBV29-1	TRBD2	many	16	CSVSHWREANTGELFF	TGCAGCGTTTCTCACTGGCGGGAGGCGAACACCGGGGAGCTGTTTTTT
TRBJ1-4	TRBV30	.	many	15	CAWSEQGPGNEKLFF	TGTGCCTGGAGTGAACAGGGACCCGGTAATGAAAAACTGTTTTTT
TRBJ1-1	TRBV11-2	.	many	16	CASSLVGGRLNTEAFF	TGTGCCAGCAGCTTAGTAGGGGGGCGCCTGAACACTGAAGCTTTCTTT
TRBJ2-3	TRBV2	TRBD1	many	16	CASRITGGIRADTQYF	TGTGCCAGCAGGATTACAGGGGGGATAAGGGCAGATACGCAGTATTTT
TRBJ2-7	TRBV5-5	.	many	14	CASSLGAGFLEQYF	TGTGCCAGCAGCTTGGGGGCAGGGTTCCTCGAGCAGTACTTC
TRBJ1-6	TRBV6-2/TRBV6-3	TRBD1	many	15	CASSPQGAYNSPLHF	TGTGCCAGCAGTCCACAGGGGGCTTATAATTCACCCCTCCACTTT
TRBJ2-7	TRBV5-4	.	many	15	CASREDLQPLYEQYF	TGTGCCAGCAGGGAAGACTTGCAACCACTCTACGAGCAGTACTTC
TRBJ1-2	TRBV6-1	TRBD1	many	15	CASSEKTGGGYGYTF	TGTGCCAGCAGTGAAAAGACAGGGGGTGGCTATGGCTACACCTTC
TRBJ2-7	TRBV20-1	.	.	15	CSARGGSWRFYDQYF	TGCAGTGCTAGGGGTGGTAGCTGGAGGTTTTACGATCAGTACTTC
TRBJ1-1	TRBV20-1	.	few	11	CSARVNTEAFF	TGCAGTGCTAGAGTTAACACTGAAGCTTTCTTT
TRBJ1-4	TRBV5-1	TRBD1	many	14	CASSRTGEEEKLFF	TGCGCCAGCAGCCGGACAGGGGAAGAAGAAAAACTGTTTTTT
TRBJ2-1	TRBV6-2/TRBV6-3	TRBD2	.	19	CASSPGLAGPMSSYNDQFF	TGTGCCAGCAGTCCGGGACTAGCGGGTCCCATGAGCTCCTACAATGATCAGTTCTTC
TRBJ1-1	TRBV5-1	TRBD1	many	15	CASSWAGTDHTEAFF	TGCGCCAGCAGCTGGGCCGGGACAGACCACACTGAAGCTTTCTTT
TRBJ1-2	TRBV20-1	.	few	14	CSAREIGGNYGYTF	TGCAGTGCTAGAGAGATTGGGGGGAACTATGGCTACACCTTC
TRBJ2-5	TRBV30	TRBD1	once	15	CAWSVGQGATETQYF	TGTGCCTGGAGTGTGGGACAGGGGGCAACAGAGACCCAGTACTTC
TRBJ1-6	TRBV27	.	.	15	CASSLAQNLNSPLHF	TGTGCCAGCAGTTTAGCACAGAATCTTAATTCACCCCTCCACTTT
TRBJ2-5	TRBV6-2/TRBV6-3	.	medium-sized	14	CASSQGGSLETQYF	TGTGCCAGCAGTCAGGGGGGGAGTCTGGAGACCCAGTACTTC
TRBJ2-1	TRBV10-1	.	.	11	CASGDYNEQFF	TGCGCCAGCGGGGACTACAATGAGCAGTTCTTC
TRBJ1-3	TRBV7-2	TRBD1	.	15	CASSFGTGAGNTIYF	TGTGCCAGCAGCTTTGGGACAGGGGCTGGAAACACCATATATTTT
TRBJ2-5	TRBV5-1	TRBD2	many	18	CASSFKGLAGPMGETQYF	TGCGCCAGCAGCTTTAAAGGACTAGCGGGACCCATGGGGGAGACCCAGTACTTC
TRBJ2-3	TRBV25-1	.	many	16	CASSEEGTVYTDTQYF	TGTGCCAGCAGTGAGGAGGGGACGGTCTACACAGATACGCAGTATTTT